What follows describes a single T cell receptor beta chain. Its antigen is still unknown. Measured with immunoSEQ multiplex PCR; TCRdb has only the in-frame clones, and not every one. The sample lists around 41,000 clones; 82% were seen once. Investigators separated out CD4+ T cells once approximately 9 days of culture had passed. This specimen belongs to a study of vaccination effects on CD4 cells after COVID-19. Study-level background: CD4+ T cells specific for antigen were expanded with viral peptide pools by the ViraFEST assay before sequencing.

CDR3 length: 14 residues. Germline V CDR1 and CDR2: SGHTA, FQGNSA. Trimming pared 1 base from V and 1 base from J, leaving 7 bases between. This chain connects TRBV7-2 to TRBJ1-1; D call uncertain. The origin of this receptor is a human donor who received a COVID-19 vaccine. The sample in question was CD4+ T cells from PBMCs cultured without peptide, obtained before COVID-19 vaccination. CDR3 residues: CASSLVSQNTEAFF. CDR3 in DNA: TGTGCCAGCAGCTTAGTCTCCCAGAACACTGAAGCTTTCTTT. Variable domain in full (rest from reference TRBV7-2 and TRBJ1-1): GAGVSQSPSNKVTEKGKDVELRCDPISGHTALYWYRQSLGQGLEFLIYFQGNSAPDKSGLPSDRFSAERTGGSVSTLTIQRTQQEDSAVYLCASSLVSQNTEAFFGQGTRLTVV.